This entry lists 6 T cell receptor beta chains sequenced from one sample in a study of identical twins. Each CDR3 protein gets one entry after TCRdb re-called the 5' RACE reads with MiXCR. There are 600,000 to 850,000 distinct CDR3 sequences in the sample; over 15% occur only once, and about an eighth lies in the top ten. In addition, the sample was reused for a study of T cells expressing NK-cell markers.

Sequencing was carried out using PBMCs. These TCRs come from a woman aged 18-35 years in good health.

This clonotype was detected ten times or more. A read error may produce the germline difference seen at one junction end. The V gene is TRBV5-1, the J gene TRBJ2-1; 11 nucleotides align to TRBD2. The length of the CDR3 is 16 residues. Germline CDR1 is SGHRS and CDR2 is YFSETQ. The DNA for the CDR3 is TGTGCCAGCTCACCAGGGGGGACTAGCGGTTACAATGAGCAGTTCTTC. Amino acid sequence: CASSPGGTSGYNEQFF.

The chain links TRBV12-3 or TRBV12-4 to TRBJ1-5, with no clear D. CDR3 length: 14 residues. V lost 6 bases to trimming and J lost 5 bases, with 14 bases between them. The DNA for the CDR3 is TGTGCCAGCAGCCCCGGGTTTAGTTATCAGCCCCAGCATTTT. Residues: CASSPGFSYQPQHF.

A few counts support this clonotype. DNA of the CDR3: TGCGCCAGCAGCTTGGGTGAGGGGAGGAACACCGGGGAGCTGTTTTTT. The encoded protein is CASSLGEGRNTGELFF. V gene TRBV5-1 combines with J gene TRBJ2-2; D is perhaps TRBD1 or TRBD2 (5 bases each). Trimming left V 0 bases short and J 1 base short, with 10 bases between. CDR3 length equals 16 residues. CDR1 SGHRS and CDR2 YFSETQ come from the germline V gene.

The genes are TRBV20-1 and TRBJ2-1; 13 positions match TRBD2. Losses at the gene ends were 5 bases for V and 7 bases for J; bases not matched to a gene: 11. Per germline, CDR1 DFQATT and CDR2 SNEGSKA (reference sequence). The CDR3 runs to 16 residues. The CDR3 sequence is CSAGQTSGRWWNEQFF. In nucleotides, the CDR3 is TGCAGTGCTGGGCAGACTAGCGGGAGGTGGTGGAATGAGCAGTTCTTC.

This clonotype was recorded a few times. The chain uses TRBV6-5 and TRBJ2-7; D is unclear. This CDR3 region has 15 residues. Trimming cost V 0 bases and J 1 base, with 10 bases left between them. Germline values: CDR1 MNHEY, CDR2 SVGAGI. In nucleotides, the CDR3 is TGTGCCAGCAGTTACTCGTTAGGAGCGTCCTACGAGCAGTACTTC. As protein: CASSYSLGASYEQYF.

The rearrangement uses TRBV11-2 and TRBJ2-7; D gene uncertain. V was shortened by 5 bases and J by 3 bases, with 11 bases between the two germline ends. The CDR3 length is 13 residues. The germline CDR1 and CDR2 sequences are SGHAT and FQNNGV. The CDR3: CASSPSALYEQYF. CDR3 nucleotides: TGTGCCAGCAGCCCCTCGGCGCTCTACGAGCAGTACTTC. The entire variable domain, with the rest obtained from reference TRBV11-2 and TRBJ2-7, is as follows: EAGVAQSPRYKIIEKRQSVAFWCNPISGHATLYWYQQILGQGPKLLIQFQNNGVVDDSQLPKDRFSAERLKGVDSTLKIQPAKLEDSAVYLCASSPSALYEQYFGPGTRLTVT.